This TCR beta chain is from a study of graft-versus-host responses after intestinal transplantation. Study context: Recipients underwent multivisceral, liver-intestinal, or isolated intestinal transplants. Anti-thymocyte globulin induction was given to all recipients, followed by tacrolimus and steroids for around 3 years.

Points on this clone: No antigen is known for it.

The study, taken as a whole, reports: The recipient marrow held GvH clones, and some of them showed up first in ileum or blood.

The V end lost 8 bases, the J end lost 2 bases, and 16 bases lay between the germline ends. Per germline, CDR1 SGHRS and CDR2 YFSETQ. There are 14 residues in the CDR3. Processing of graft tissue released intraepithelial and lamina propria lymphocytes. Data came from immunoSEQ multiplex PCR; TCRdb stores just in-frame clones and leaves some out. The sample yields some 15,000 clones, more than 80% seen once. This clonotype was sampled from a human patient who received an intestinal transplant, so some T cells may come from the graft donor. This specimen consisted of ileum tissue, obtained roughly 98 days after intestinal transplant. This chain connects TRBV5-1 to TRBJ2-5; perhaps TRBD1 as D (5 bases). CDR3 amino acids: CASRLRGKQETQYF. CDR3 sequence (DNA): TGCGCCAGTCGCCTAAGGGGCAAGCAAGAGACCCAGTACTTC.